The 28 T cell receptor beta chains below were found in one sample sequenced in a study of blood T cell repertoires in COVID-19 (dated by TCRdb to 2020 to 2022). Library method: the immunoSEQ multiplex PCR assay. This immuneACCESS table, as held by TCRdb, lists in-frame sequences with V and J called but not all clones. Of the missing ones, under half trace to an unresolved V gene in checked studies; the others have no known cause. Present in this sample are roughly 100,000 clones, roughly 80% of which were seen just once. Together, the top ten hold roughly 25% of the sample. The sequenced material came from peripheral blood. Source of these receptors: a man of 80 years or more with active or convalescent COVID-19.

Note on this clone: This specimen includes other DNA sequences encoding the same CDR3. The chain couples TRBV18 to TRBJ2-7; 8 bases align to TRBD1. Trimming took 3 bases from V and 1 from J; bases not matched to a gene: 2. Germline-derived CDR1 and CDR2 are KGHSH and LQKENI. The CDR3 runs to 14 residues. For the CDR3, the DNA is TGTGCCAGCTCACCTCGGACAGGGTCCTACGAGCAGTACTTC. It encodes CASSPRTGSYEQYF.

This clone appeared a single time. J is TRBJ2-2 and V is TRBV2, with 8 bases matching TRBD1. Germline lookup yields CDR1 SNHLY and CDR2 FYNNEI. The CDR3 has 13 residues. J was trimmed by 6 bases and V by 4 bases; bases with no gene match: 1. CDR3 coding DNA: TGTGCCAGCAGTGCACAGGGGGCCGGGGAGCTGTTTTTT. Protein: CASSAQGAGELFF.

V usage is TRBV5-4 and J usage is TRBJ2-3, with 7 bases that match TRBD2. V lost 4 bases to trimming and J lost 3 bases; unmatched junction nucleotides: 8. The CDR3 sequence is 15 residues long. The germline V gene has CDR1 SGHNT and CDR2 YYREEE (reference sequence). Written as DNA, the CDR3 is TGTGCCAGCAGCACTCTAGGGAGGGGAACAGATACGCAGTATTTT. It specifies CASSTLGRGTDTQYF.

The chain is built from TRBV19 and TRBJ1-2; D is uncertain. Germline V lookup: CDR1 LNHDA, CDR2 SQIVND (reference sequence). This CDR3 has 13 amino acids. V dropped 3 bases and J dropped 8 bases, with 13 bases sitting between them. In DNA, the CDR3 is TGTGCCAGTAGTATGTCGACCCCGGGGGGCTACACCTTC. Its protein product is CASSMSTPGGYTF.

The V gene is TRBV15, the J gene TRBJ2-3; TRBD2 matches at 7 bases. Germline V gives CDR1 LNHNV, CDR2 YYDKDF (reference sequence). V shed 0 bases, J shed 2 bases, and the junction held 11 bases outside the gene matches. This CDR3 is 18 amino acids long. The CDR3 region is CATSRDVSASGYTDTQYF. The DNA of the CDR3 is TGTGCCACCAGCAGAGATGTTTCGGCTAGCGGATACACAGATACGCAGTATTTT.

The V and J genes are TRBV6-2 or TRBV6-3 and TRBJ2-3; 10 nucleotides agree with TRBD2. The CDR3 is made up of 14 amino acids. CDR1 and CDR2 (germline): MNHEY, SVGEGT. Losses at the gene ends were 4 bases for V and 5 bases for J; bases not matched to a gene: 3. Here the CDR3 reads CASSWASGGDTQYF. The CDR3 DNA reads TGTGCCAGCAGTTGGGCTAGCGGGGGAGATACGCAGTATTTT.

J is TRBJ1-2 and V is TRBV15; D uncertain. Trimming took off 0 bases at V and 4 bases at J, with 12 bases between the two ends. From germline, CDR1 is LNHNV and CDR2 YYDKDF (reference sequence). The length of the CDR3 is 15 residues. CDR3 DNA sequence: TGTGCCACCAGCAGAGATCAGGAGGCGTCCTATGGCTACACCTTC. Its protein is CATSRDQEASYGYTF.

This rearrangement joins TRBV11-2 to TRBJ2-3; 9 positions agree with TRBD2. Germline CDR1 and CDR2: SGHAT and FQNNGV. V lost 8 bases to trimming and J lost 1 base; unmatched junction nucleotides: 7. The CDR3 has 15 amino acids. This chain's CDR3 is CASGPSGAGTDTQYF. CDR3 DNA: TGTGCCAGCGGGCCTAGCGGGGCCGGCACAGATACGCAGTATTTT.

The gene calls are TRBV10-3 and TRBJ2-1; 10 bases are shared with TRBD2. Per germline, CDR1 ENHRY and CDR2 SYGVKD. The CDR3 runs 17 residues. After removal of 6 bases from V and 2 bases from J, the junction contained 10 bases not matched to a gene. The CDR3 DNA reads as TGTGCCATCAGAAGGGGCAGCGGGGGGGCCACCTACAATGAGCAGTTCTTC. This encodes CAIRRGSGGATYNEQFF.

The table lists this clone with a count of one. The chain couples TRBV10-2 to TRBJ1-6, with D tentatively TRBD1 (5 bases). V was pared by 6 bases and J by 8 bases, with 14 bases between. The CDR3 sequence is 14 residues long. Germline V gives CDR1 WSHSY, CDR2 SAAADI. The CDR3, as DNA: TGCGCCAGCAGGAGGGACGGACTATATTCACCCCTCCACTTT. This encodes CASRRDGLYSPLHF.

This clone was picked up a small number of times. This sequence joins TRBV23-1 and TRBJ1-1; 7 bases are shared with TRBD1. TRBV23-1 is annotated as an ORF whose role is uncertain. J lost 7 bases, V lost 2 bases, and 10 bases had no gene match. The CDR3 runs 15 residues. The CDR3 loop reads CASSQPTGTSGEAFF. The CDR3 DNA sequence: TGCGCCAGCAGTCAACCGACAGGGACCTCAGGTGAAGCTTTCTTT.

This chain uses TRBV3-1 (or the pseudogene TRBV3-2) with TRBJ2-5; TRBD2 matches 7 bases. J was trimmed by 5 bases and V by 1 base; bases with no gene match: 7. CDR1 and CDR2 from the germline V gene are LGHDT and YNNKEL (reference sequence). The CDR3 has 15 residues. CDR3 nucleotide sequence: TGTGCCAGCAGCCAAGGGGGACGGGGAGGGGAGACCCAGTACTTC. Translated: CASSQGGRGGETQYF.

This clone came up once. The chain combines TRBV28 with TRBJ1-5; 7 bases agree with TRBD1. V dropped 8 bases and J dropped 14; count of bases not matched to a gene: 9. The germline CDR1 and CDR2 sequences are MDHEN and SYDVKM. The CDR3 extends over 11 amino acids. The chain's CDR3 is CASLGGRVKHF. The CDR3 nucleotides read TGTGCCAGCCTAGGGGGCAGGGTAAAGCATTTT.

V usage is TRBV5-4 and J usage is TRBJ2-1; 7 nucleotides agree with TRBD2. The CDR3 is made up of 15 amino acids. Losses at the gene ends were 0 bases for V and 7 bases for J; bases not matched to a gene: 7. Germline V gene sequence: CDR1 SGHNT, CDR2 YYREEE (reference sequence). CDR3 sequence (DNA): TGTGCCAGCAGCTTGGTCGGGGGGACGGGTAATGAGCAGTTCTTC. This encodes CASSLVGGTGNEQFF.

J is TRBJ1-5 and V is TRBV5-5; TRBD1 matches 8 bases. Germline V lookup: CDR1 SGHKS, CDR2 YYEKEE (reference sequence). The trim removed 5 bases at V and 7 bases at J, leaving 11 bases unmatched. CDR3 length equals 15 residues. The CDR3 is CASRPTGATNQPQHF. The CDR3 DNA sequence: TGTGCCAGCAGGCCGACAGGGGCTACGAACCAGCCCCAGCATTTT.

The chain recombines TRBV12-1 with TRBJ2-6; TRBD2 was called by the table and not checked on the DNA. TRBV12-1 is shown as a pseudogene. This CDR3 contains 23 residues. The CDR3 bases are TGTGCCAGCAGCAGACCGGGACAGGGGACTAGCGGGGGTGACCACTCTGGGGCCAACGTCCTGACTTTC. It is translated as CASSRPGQGTSGGDHSGANVLTF.

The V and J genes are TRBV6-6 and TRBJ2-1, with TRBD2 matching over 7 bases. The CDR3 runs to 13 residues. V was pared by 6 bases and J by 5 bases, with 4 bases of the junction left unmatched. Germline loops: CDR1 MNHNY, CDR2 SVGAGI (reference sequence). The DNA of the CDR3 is TGTGCCAGCAGGGGAGGGCAGAACAATGAGCAGTTCTTC. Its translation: CASRGGQNNEQFF.

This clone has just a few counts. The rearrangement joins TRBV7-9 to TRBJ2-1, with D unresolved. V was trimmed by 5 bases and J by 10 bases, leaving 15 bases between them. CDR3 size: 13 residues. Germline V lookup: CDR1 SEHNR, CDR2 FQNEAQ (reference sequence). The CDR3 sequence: CASSLIITPEQFF. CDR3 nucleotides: TGTGCCAGCAGCCTAATAATTACCCCGGAGCAGTTCTTC.

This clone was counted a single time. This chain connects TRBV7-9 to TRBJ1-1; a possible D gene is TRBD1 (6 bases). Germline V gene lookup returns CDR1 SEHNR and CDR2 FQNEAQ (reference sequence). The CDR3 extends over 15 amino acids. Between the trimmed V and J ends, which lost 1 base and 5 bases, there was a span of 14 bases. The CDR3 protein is CASSLGAGARTEAFF. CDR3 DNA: TGTGCCAGCAGCTTAGGTGCGGGGGCACGGACTGAAGCTTTCTTT.

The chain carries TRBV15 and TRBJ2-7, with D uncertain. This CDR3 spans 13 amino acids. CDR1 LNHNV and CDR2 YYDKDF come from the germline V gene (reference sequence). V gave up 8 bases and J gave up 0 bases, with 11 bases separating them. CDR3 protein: CATGTLSSYEQYF. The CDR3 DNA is TGTGCCACCGGCACCTTGAGCTCCTACGAGCAGTACTTC.

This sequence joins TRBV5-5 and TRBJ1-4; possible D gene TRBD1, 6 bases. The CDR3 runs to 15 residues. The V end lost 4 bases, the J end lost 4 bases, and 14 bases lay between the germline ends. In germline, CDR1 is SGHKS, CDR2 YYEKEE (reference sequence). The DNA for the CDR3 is TGTGCCAGCAGCGCCGCGGGGGCCCTTAATGAAAAACTGTTTTTT. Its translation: CASSAAGALNEKLFF.

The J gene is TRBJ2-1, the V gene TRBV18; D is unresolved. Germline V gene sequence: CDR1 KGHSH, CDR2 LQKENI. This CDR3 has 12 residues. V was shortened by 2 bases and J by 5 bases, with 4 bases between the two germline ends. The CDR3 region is CASSPENNEQFF. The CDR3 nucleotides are TGTGCCAGCTCACCAGAGAACAATGAGCAGTTCTTC.

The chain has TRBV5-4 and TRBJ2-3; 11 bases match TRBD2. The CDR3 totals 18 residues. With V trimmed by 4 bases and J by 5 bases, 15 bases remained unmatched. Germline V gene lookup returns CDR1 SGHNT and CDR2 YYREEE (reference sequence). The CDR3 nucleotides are TGTGCCAGCAGCCAAAAAGAGCGACTAGCGGGGCGGCGAGATACGCAGTATTTT. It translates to CASSQKERLAGRRDTQYF.

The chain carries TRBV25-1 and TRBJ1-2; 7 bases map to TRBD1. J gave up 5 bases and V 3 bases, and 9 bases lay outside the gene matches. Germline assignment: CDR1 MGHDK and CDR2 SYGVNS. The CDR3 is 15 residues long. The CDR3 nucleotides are TGTGCCAGCAGTGAGAACACAGGGGTGGGGTATGGCTACACCTTC. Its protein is CASSENTGVGYGYTF.

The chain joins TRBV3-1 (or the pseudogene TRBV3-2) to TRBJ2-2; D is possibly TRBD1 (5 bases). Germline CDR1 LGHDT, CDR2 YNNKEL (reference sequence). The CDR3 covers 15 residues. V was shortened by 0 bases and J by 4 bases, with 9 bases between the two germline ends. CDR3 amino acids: CASSQDREFTGELFF. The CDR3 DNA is TGTGCCAGCAGCCAAGACAGGGAATTCACCGGGGAGCTGTTTTTT.

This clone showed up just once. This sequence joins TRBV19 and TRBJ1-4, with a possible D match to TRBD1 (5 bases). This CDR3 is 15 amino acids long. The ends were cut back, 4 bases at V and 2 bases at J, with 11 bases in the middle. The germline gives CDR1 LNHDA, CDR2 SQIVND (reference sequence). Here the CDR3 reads CASSRQGVTNEKLFF. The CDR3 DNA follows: TGTGCCAGTAGTAGGCAGGGTGTCACTAATGAAAAACTGTTTTTT.

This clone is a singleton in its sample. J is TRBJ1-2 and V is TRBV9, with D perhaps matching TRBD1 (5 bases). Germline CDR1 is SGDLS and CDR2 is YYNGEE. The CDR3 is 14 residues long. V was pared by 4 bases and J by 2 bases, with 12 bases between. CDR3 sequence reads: CASSPGRGNYGYTF. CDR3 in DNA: TGTGCCAGCAGCCCAGGTCGGGGGAACTATGGCTACACCTTC.

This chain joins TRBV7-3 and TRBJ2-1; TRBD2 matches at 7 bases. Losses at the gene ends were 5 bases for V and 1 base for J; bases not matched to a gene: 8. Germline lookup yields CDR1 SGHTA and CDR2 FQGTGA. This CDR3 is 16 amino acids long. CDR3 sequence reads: CASSPLAASSYNEQFF. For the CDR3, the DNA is TGTGCCAGCAGCCCCCTAGCGGCATCATCCTACAATGAGCAGTTCTTC.